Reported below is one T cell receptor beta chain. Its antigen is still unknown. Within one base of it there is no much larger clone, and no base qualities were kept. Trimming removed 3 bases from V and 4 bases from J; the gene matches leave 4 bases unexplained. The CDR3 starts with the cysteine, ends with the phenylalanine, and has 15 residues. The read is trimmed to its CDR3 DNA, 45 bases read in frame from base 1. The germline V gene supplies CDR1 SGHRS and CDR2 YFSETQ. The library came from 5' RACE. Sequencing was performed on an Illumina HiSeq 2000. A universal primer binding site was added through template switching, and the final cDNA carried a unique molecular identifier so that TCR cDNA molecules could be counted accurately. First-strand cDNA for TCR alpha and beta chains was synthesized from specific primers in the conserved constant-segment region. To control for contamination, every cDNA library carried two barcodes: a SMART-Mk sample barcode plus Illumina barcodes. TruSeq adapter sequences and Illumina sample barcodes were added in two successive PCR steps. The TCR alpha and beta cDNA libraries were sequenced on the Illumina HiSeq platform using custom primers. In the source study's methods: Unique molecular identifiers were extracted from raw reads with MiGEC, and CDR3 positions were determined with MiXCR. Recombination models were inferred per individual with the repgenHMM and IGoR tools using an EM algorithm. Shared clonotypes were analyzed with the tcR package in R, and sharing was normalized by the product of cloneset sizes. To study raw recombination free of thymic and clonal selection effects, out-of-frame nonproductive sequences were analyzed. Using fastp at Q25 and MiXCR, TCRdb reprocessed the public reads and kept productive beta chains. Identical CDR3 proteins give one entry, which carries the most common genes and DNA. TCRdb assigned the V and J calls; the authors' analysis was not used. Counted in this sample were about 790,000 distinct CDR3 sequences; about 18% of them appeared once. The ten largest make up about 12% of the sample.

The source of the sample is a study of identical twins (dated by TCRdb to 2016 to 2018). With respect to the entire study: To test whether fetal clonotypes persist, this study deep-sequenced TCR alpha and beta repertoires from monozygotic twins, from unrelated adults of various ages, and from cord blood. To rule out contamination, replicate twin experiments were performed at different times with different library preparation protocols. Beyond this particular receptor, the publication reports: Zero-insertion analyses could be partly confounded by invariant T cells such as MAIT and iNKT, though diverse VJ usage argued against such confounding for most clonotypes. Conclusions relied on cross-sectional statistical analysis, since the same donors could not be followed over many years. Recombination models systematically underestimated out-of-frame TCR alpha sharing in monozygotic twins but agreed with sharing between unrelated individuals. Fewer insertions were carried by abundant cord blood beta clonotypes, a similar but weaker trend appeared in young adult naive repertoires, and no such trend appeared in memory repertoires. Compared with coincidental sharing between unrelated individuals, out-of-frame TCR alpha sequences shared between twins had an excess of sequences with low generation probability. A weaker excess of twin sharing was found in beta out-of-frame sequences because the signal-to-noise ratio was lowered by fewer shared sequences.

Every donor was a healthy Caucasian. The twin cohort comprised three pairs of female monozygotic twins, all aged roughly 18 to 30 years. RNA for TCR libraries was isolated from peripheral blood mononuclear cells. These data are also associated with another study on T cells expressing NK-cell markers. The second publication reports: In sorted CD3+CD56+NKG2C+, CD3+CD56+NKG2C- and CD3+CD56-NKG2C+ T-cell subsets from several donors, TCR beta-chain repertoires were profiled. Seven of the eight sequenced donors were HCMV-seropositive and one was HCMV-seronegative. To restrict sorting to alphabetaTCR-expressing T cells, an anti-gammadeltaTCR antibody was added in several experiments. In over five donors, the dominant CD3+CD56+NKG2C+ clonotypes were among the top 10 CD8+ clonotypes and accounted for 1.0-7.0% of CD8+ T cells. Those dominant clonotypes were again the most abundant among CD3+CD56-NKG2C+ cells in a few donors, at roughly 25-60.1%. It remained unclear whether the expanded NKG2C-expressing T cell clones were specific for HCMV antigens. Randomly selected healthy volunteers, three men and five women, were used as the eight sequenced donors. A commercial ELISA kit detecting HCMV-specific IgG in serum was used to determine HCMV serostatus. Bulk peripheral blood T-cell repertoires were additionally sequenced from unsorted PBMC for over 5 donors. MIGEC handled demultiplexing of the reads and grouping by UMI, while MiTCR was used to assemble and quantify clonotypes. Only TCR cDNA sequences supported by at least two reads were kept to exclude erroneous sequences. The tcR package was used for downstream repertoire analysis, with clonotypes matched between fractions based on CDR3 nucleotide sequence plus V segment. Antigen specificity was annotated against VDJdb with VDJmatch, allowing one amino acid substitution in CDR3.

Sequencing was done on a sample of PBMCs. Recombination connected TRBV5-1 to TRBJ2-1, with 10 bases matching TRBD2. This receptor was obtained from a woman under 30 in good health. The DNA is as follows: TGCGCCAGCAGCTGGGTAGCGGGGGGTTACAATGAGCAGTTCTTC. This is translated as CASSWVAGGYNEQFF.